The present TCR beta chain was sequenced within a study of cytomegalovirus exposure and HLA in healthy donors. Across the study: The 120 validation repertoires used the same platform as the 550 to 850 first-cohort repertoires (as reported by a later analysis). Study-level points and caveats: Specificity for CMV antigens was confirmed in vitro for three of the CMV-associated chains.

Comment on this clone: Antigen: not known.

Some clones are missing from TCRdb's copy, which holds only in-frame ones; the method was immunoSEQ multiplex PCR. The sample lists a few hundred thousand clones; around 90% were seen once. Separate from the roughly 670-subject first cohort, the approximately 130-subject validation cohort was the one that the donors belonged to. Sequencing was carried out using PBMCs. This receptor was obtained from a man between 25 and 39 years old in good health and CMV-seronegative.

The CDR3, as DNA: TGTGCCAGCAGCGCAGGGCCGACTGAAGCTTTCTTT. Protein: CASSAGPTEAFF. The V gene is TRBV25-1, the J gene TRBJ1-1, with D possibly TRBD1 on 5 matching bases. Trimming cost V 6 bases and J 5 bases, with 10 bases left between them. Germline V CDR1 and CDR2: MGHDK, SYGVNS. The CDR3 totals 12 residues.